Listed here are 10 T cell receptor beta chains from one sample, sequenced in a study of technical replicates of blood from a few donors. Using immunoSEQ multiplex PCR, the repertoire was profiled, and TCRdb retains in-frame clones only, with some absent. The repertoire has 55,000 to 75,000 clones, roughly 95% of them found once; the top ten carry 3%. Sequenced material: PBMCs. The source of these receptors is a human donor in good health. Some clones in this sample may be carry-over from other donors' samples.

The V and J genes are TRBV5-4 and TRBJ2-5; 14 bases are shared with TRBD2. V trimming: 4 bases; J trimming: 7 bases; junction bases outside the gene matches: 6. Germline lookup yields CDR1 SGHNT and CDR2 YYREEE (reference sequence). The length of the CDR3 is 15 residues. CDR3: CASSDSGLAGGTQYF. CDR3 nucleotide sequence: TGTGCCAGCAGCGACTCAGGACTAGCGGGAGGGACCCAGTACTTC. Drawing the rest from reference TRBV5-4 and TRBJ2-5, the complete variable domain is ETGVTQSPTHLIKTRGQQVTLRCSSQSGHNTVSWYQQALGQGPQFIFQYYREEENGRGNFPPRFSGLQFPNYSSELNVNALELDDSALYLCASSDSGLAGGTQYFGPGTRLLVL.

V and J are TRBV5-8 and TRBJ2-1; D perhaps matches TRBD1 (5 bases). The CDR3 extends over 15 amino acids. Germline CDR1 and CDR2: SGHTS and YDEGEE. Between the trimmed V and J ends, which lost 0 bases and 4 bases, there was a span of 11 bases. The CDR3 DNA reads TGTGCCAGCAGCTTGGCCCAGGGCCTATACAATGAGCAGTTCTTC. Its protein product is CASSLAQGLYNEQFF.

This clone was seen a handful of times. This sequence joins TRBV2 and TRBJ2-1; a possible D gene is TRBD2 (5 bases). Deletions cut 2 bases from V and 4 bases from J, with 15 bases between. This CDR3 region has 16 residues. Germline V gene lookup returns CDR1 SNHLY and CDR2 FYNNEI. The CDR3 bases are TGTGCCAGCAGTGAAAGGGCCGGGATTCTATACAATGAGCAGTTCTTC. It translates to CASSERAGILYNEQFF.

Remarks on this clone: This specimen includes other DNA sequences encoding the same CDR3. This chain uses TRBV4-1 with TRBJ2-7; TRBD1 might be the D (5 bases). Germline V CDR1 and CDR2: MGHRA, YSYEKL. V lost 0 bases and J 4 bases, leaving 13 bases between the germline ends. The CDR3 extends over 15 amino acids. The CDR3 bases are TGCGCCAGCAGCCAAGATGGGCCAGGGCCTTACGAGCAGTACTTC. Amino acid sequence: CASSQDGPGPYEQYF.

The chain joins TRBV10-3 to TRBJ2-7; 12 bases match TRBD1. Germline lookup yields CDR1 ENHRY and CDR2 SYGVKD. CDR3 length: 15 amino acids. V lost 10 bases to trimming and J lost 6 bases; unmatched junction nucleotides: 13. The CDR3 sequence: CATSLGQGAAGEQYF. Written as DNA, the CDR3 is TGTGCCACCTCCCTGGGACAGGGGGCTGCGGGCGAGCAGTACTTC.

This sequence joins TRBV6-4 and TRBJ2-7, with 8 positions matching TRBD1. CDR1 is MRHNA and CDR2 is SNTAGT in the germline V gene. With 1 base clipped from V and 4 bases from J, the junction kept 9 bases outside the gene matches. The CDR3 covers 16 residues. The CDR3 nucleotides are TGTGCCAGCAGTGACTTCGGACAGGGAGTTCAGTACGAGCAGTACTTC. Amino acids: CASSDFGQGVQYEQYF.

The chain carries TRBV30 and TRBJ2-6; D uncertain. There are 15 residues in the CDR3. Trimming shortened V by 3 bases and J by 0 bases, and 9 bases separated the two germline ends. Germline-derived CDR1 and CDR2 are GTSNPN and SVGIG (reference sequence). The CDR3 sequence is CAWSLGGSGANVLTF. CDR3 DNA sequence: TGTGCCTGGAGCCTAGGTGGCTCTGGGGCCAACGTCCTGACTTTC.

The J gene is TRBJ1-5, the V gene TRBV5-6; D is possibly TRBD1 (5 bases). The germline V and J ends were trimmed by 0 bases and 3 bases, with 16 bases remaining between them. This CDR3 contains 17 residues. Per the germline V gene, CDR1 is SGHDT and CDR2 is YYEEEE. CDR3 nucleotide sequence: TGTGCCAGCAGCTTGGCGGGGAGGGGACTTGTCAATCAGCCCCAGCATTTT. Translating gives CASSLAGRGLVNQPQHF.

The chain is built from TRBV6-4 and TRBJ2-1; 7 bases are shared with TRBD2. The V and J ends lost 5 bases and 5 bases, in that order; junction bases with no gene match: 3. Germline-derived CDR1 and CDR2 are MRHNA and SNTAGT. The CDR3 is 13 amino acids. Written as DNA, the CDR3 is TGTGCCAGCAGTAGAGGGACTAACAATGAGCAGTTCTTC. Its translation is CASSRGTNNEQFF.

The V gene is TRBV2, the J gene TRBJ1-2; 11 bases agree with TRBD1. J was trimmed by 4 bases and V by 4 bases; bases with no gene match: 5. The CDR3 sequence is 15 residues long. Per germline, CDR1 SNHLY and CDR2 FYNNEI. The CDR3 protein is CASSGGTGGAYGYTF. DNA of the CDR3: TGTGCCAGCAGTGGTGGGACAGGGGGAGCCTATGGCTACACCTTC.